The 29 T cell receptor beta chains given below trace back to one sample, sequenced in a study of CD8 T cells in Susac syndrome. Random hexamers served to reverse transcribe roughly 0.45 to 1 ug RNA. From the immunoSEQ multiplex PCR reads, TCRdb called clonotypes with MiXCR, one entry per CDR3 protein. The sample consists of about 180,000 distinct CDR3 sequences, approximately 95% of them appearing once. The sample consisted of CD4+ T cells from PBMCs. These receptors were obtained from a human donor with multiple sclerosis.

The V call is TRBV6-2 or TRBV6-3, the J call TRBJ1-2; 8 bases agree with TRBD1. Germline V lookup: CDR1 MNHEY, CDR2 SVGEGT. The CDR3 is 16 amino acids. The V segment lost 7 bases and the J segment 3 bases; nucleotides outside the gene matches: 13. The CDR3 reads CASTPGDRSTDYGYTF. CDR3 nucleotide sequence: TGTGCCAGCACTCCCGGGGACAGGTCGACGGACTATGGCTACACCTTC.

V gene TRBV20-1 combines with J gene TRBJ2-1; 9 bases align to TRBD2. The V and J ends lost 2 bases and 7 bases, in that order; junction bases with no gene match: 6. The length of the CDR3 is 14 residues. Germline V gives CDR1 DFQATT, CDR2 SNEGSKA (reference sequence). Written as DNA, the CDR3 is TGCAGTGCTAGATCTAGCGGGAAGGCTAATGAGCAGTTCTTC. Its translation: CSARSSGKANEQFF.

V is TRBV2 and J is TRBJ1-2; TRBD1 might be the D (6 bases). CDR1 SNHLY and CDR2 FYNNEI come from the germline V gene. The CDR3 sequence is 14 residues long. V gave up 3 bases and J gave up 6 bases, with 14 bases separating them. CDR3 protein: CASSDRTAFDGYTF. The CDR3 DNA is TGTGCCAGCAGTGATAGGACAGCCTTTGATGGCTACACCTTC.

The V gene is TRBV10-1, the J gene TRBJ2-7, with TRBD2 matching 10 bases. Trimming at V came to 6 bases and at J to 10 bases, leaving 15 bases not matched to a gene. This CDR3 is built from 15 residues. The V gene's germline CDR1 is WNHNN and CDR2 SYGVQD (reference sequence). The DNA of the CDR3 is TGCGCCAGCAGCCCAGTAGCTAGCGGGAGTACACTCCAGTACTTC. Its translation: CASSPVASGSTLQYF.

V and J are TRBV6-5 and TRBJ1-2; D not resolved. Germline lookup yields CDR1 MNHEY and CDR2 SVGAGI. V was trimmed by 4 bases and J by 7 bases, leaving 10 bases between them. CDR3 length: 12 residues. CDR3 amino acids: CASSSSLGGYTF. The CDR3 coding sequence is TGTGCCAGCAGTTCAAGTTTGGGTGGCTACACCTTC.

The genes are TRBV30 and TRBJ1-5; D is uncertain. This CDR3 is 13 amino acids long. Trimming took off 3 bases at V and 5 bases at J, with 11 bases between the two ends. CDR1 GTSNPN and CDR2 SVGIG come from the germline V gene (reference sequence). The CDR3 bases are TGTGCCTGGAGCACATCGTTGGATCAGCCCCAGCATTTT. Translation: CAWSTSLDQPQHF. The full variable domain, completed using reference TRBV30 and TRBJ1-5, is SQTIHQWPATLVQPVGSPLSLECTVEGTSNPNLYWYRQAAGRGLQLLFYSVGIGQISSEVPQNLSASRPQDRQFILSSKKLLLSDSGFYLCAWSTSLDQPQHFGDGTRLSIL.

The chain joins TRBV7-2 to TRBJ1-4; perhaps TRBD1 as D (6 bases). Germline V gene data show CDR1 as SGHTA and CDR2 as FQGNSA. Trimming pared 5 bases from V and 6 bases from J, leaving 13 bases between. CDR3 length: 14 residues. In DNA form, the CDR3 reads TGTGCCAGCAGCCGGAACAGGGTTGATGAAAAACTGTTTTTT. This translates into CASSRNRVDEKLFF.

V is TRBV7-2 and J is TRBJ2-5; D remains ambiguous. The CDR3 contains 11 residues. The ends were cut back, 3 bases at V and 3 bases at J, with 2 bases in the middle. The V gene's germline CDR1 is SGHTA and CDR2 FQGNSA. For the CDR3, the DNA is TGTGCCAGCAGCTTTAAAGAGACCCAGTACTTC. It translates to CASSFKETQYF.

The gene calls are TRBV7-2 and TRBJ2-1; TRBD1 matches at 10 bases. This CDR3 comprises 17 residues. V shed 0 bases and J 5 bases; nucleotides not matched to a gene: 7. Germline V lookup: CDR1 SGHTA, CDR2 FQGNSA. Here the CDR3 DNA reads TGTGCCAGCAGCTTAGCGCTTAGACAGGGGGCGAACAATGAGCAGTTCTTC. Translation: CASSLALRQGANNEQFF.

CDR3 sequence reads: CASSDRETQYF. The CDR3 coding sequence is TGTGCCAGCAGCGATCGGGAGACCCAGTACTTC. This sequence joins TRBV3-1 and TRBJ2-5; D unclear. Per germline, CDR1 LGHDT and CDR2 YNNKEL (reference sequence). The CDR3 loop spans 11 amino acids. V was trimmed by 5 bases and J by 5 bases, leaving 6 bases between them.

CDR3 coding DNA: TGCAGTGCTAGGATGCCGACAGGGGGTATGGAGACCCAGTACTTC. Translated: CSARMPTGGMETQYF. V gene TRBV20-1 combines with J gene TRBJ2-5; 9 bases are shared with TRBD1. The CDR3 has 15 residues. Germline-derived CDR1 and CDR2 are DFQATT and SNEGSKA (reference sequence). Trimming removed 3 bases from V and 5 bases from J; junction bases left unmatched: 10.

CDR3 sequence (DNA): TGTGCCAGCAGTTTGAGGGCCATGAACACTGAAGCTTTCTTT. It codes for CASSLRAMNTEAFF. The chain combines TRBV12-3 or TRBV12-4 with TRBJ1-1; D not resolved. The CDR3 has 14 residues. Between the trimmed V and J ends, which lost 3 bases and 0 bases, there was a span of 8 bases.

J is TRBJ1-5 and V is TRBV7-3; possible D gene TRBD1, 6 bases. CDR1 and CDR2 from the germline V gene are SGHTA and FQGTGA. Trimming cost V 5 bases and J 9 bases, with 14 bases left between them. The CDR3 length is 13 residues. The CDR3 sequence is CASSATGHGPQHF. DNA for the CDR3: TGTGCCAGCAGCGCTACGGGACACGGGCCCCAGCATTTT.

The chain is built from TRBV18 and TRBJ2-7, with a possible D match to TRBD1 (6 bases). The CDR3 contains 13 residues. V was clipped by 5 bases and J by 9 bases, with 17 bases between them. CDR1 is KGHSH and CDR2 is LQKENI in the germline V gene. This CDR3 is CASSSNRESVQYF. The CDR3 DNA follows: TGTGCCAGCTCATCAAACAGGGAATCAGTGCAGTACTTC.

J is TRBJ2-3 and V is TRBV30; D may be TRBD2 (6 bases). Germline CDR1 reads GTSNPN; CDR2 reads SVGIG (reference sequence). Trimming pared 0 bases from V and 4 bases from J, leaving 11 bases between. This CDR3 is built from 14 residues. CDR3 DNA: TGTGCCTGGAGTGTAGGCGGGGATGCAGATACGCAGTATTTT. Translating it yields CAWSVGGDADTQYF.

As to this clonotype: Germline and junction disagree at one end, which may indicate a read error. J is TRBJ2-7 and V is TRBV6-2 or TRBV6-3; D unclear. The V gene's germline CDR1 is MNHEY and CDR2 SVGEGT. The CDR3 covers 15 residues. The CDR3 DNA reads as TGTGCCAGCAGTGACTCCGCCGGTGGGGCCTACGAGCAGTACTTC. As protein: CASSDSAGGAYEQYF.

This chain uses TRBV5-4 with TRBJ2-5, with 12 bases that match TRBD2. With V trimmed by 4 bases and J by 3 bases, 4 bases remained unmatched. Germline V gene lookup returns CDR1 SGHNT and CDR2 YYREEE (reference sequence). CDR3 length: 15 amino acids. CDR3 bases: TGTGCCAGCAGCGCTAGACTAGCGGGAGAAGAGACCCAGTACTTC. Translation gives CASSARLAGEETQYF. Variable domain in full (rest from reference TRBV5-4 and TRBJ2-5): ETGVTQSPTHLIKTRGQQVTLRCSSQSGHNTVSWYQQALGQGPQFIFQYYREEENGRGNFPPRFSGLQFPNYSSELNVNALELDDSALYLCASSARLAGEETQYFGPGTRLLVL.

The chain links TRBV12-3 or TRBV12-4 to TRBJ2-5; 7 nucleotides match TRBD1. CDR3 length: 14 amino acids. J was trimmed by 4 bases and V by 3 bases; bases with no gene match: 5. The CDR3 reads CASSLRGQGETQYF. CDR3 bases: TGTGCCAGCAGTTTGAGGGGGCAGGGAGAGACCCAGTACTTC.

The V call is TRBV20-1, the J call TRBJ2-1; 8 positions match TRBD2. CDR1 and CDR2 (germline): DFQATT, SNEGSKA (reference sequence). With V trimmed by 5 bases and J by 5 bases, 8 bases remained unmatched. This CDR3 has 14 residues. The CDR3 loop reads CSAGRRRGDNEQFF. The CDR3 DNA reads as TGCAGTGCTGGAAGAAGGCGGGGGGACAATGAGCAGTTCTTC.

The CDR3 reads CASSPQLSREAFF. In DNA, the CDR3 is TGTGCCAGCAGCCCCCAGTTGTCCAGGGAAGCTTTCTTT. V usage is TRBV7-8 and J usage is TRBJ1-1; D unclear. CDR1 and CDR2 (germline): SGHVS, FQNEAQ. This CDR3 spans 13 amino acids. Trimming left V 5 bases short and J 8 bases short, with 15 bases between. Full variable domain (remainder filled in from reference TRBV7-8 and TRBJ1-1): GAGVSQSPRYKVAKRGQDVALRCDPISGHVSLFWYQQALGQGPEFLTYFQNEAQLDKSGLPSDRFFAERPEGSVSTLKIQRTQQEDSAVYLCASSPQLSREAFFGQGTRLTVV.

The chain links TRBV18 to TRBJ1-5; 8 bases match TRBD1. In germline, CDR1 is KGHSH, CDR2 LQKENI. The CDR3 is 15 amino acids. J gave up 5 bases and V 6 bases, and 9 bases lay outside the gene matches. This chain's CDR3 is CASSSGAGGDQPQHF. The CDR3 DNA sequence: TGTGCCAGCTCGTCCGGGGCAGGGGGCGATCAGCCCCAGCATTTT.

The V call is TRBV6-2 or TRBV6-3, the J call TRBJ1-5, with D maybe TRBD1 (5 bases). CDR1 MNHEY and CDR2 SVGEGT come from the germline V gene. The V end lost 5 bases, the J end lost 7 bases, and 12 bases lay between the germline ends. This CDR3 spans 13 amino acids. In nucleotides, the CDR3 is TGTGCCAGCAGTAAGGGGTTACGGCAGCCCCAGCATTTT. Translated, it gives CASSKGLRQPQHF.

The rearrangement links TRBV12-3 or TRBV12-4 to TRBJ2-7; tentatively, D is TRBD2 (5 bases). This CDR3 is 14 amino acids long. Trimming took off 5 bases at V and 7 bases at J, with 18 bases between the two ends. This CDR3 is CASSPGGPLREQYF. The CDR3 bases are TGTGCCAGCAGTCCCGGCGGGCCTCTGAGGGAGCAGTACTTC.

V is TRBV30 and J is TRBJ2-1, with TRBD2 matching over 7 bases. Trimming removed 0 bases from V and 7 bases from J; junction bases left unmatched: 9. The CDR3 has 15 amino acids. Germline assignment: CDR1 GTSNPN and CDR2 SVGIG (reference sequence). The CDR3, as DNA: TGTGCCTGGAGTGTAAGGGGCGGGAGCGTGAATGAGCAGTTCTTC. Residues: CAWSVRGGSVNEQFF.

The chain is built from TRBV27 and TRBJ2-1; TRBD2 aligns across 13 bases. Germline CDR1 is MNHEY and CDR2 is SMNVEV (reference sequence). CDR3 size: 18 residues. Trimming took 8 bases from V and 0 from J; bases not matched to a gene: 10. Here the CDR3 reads CASAGLAGLRSSYNEQFF. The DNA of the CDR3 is TGTGCCAGCGCGGGACTAGCGGGGCTCCGTAGCTCCTACAATGAGCAGTTCTTC.

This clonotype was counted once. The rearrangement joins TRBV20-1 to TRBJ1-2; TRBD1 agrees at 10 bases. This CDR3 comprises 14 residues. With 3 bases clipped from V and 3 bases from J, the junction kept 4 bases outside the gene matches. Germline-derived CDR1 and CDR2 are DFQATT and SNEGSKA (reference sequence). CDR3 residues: CSASRQGAYYGYTF. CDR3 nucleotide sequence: TGCAGTGCTAGTCGACAGGGGGCCTACTATGGCTACACCTTC.

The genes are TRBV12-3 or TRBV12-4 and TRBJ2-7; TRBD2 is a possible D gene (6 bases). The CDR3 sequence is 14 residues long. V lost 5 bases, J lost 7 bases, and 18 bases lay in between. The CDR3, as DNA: TGTGCCAGCAGTCCTCATGGAGGGAGTGGGGAGCAGTACTTC. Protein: CASSPHGGSGEQYF.

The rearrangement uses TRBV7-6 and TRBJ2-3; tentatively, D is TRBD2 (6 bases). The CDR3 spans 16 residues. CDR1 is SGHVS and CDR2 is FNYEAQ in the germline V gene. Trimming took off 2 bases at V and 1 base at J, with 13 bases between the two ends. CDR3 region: CASSLNLAAGTDTQYF. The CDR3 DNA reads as TGTGCCAGCAGCTTAAATTTAGCGGCGGGCACAGATACGCAGTATTTT. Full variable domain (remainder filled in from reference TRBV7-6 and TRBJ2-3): GAGVSQSPRYKVTKRGQDVALRCDPISGHVSLYWYRQALGQGPEFLTYFNYEAQQDKSGLPNDRFSAERPEGSISTLTIQRTEQRDSAMYRCASSLNLAAGTDTQYFGPGTRLTVL.

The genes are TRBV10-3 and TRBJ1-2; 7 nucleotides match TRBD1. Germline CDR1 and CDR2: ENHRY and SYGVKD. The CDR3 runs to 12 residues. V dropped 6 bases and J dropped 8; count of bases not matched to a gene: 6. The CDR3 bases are TGTGCCATCAGGGAGACAGGGAGCGGCTACACCTTC. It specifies CAIRETGSGYTF.